A selection of T cell receptor beta chains follows, all from one sample in a study of T cells in Graves' hyperthyroidism and ophthalmopathy. Via MiXCR, TCRdb re-called the multiplex PCR reads, giving one row per CDR3 protein. The sample lists 460,000 or so distinct CDR3 sequences, approximately 15% occurring once. Material for sequencing was blood. The receptor set was obtained from a woman between 18 and 29 years old with Graves' hyperthyroidism. Each CDR3 is given with its conserved first and last residue. The D gene is left open where the match is weak. Size is omitted from some rows. Given values are once, few, many or a class for expanded clones.

many,TRBV7-7,TRBD2,TRBJ2-1,TGTGCCAGCAGCCGCAATCCTAGCGGGAGAGACAATGAGCAGTTCTTC,CASSRNPSGRDNEQFF
few,TRBV19,TRBD2,TRBJ2-7,TGTGCCAGTAGTAGGTCTAGCGGGAGAGAGGCTAGCTCCTACGAGCAGTACTTC,CASSRSSGREASSYEQYF
many,TRBV10-2,.,TRBJ2-7,TGCGCCAGCAGTGAGACGGACAAGCTGAGCTCCTACGAGCAGTACTTC,CASSETDKLSSYEQYF
many,TRBV10-3,.,TRBJ2-5,TGTGCCATCAGTGACCAGGGATCCCAGTACTTC,CAISDQGSQYF
many,TRBV6-5,.,TRBJ2-5,TGTGCCAGCAGTTACTCCCCTAGGGTTGGGGAAGAGACCCAGTACTTC,CASSYSPRVGEETQYF
many,TRBV24-1,.,TRBJ2-2,TGTGCCACCAGTGATTACCACGCCGGGGAGCTGTTTTTT,CATSDYHAGELFF
many,TRBV12-3/TRBV12-4,TRBD2,TRBJ2-1,TGTGCCAGCACCTCGAGCGGGACGGCTAATGAGCAGTTCTTC,CASTSSGTANEQFF
many,TRBV12-3/TRBV12-4,TRBD1,TRBJ2-5,TGTGCCAGCAGTTTCCGTGACAGGGGGCGAGAGACCCAGTACTTC,CASSFRDRGRETQYF
.,TRBV19,.,TRBJ2-1,TGTGCCAGTAGCTCGCCGGGTCATAGCTCCTACAATGAGCAGTTCTTC,CASSSPGHSSYNEQFF
.,TRBV4-2,.,TRBJ1-1,TGTGCCAGCAGCCCCTCGAAGGCGAACACTGAAGCTTTCTTT,CASSPSKANTEAFF
.,TRBV27,TRBD2,TRBJ2-5,TGTGCCAGCAGTTTATTTAGCAGCGGGAGAGAGACCCGGTACTTC,CASSLFSSGRETRYF
.,TRBV25-1,.,TRBJ1-2,TGTGCCAACCCGCTCGAATCCCGGGACTTTGGCTACACCTTC,CANPLESRDFGYTF
many,TRBV7-9,.,TRBJ1-2,TGTGCCAGCAGCTTAAGCTCCTATGGCTACACCTTC,CASSLSSYGYTF
few,TRBV6-2/TRBV6-3,.,TRBJ1-1,TGTGCCAGCACAAGTTGGACAGCCAACACTGAAGCTTTCTTT,CASTSWTANTEAFF
few,TRBV7-3,TRBD1,TRBJ2-6,TGTGCCAGCGGGACAGGGCCAAACTCTGGGGCCAACGTCCTGACTTTC,CASGTGPNSGANVLTF
many,TRBV2,TRBD2,TRBJ2-1,TGTGCCAGCCTCCAGGGAGGGCCTCTATACAATGAGCAGTTCTTC,CASLQGGPLYNEQFF
many,TRBV28,.,TRBJ2-3,TGTGCCAGCAGCCCAGAACTAGCACCCTATACGCAGTATTTT,CASSPELAPYTQYF
.,TRBV5-1,.,TRBJ2-6,TGCGCCAGCAGCTCGAATACAGGGTCTGGGGCCAACGTCCTGACTTTC,CASSSNTGSGANVLTF
many,TRBV4-2,.,TRBJ2-2,TGTGCCAGCAGCCCCCTCGCCGGGGAGCTGTTTTTT,CASSPLAGELFF
few,TRBV2,TRBD1,TRBJ2-2,TGTGCCAGCAGAGTGAGGGGGCCGATCACCGGGGAGCTGTTTTTT,CASRVRGPITGELFF
many,TRBV11-3,.,TRBJ2-5,TGTGCCAGCAGCTTAGGCGGGACAACAGAGACCCAGTACTTC,CASSLGGTTETQYF
.,TRBV27,TRBD2,TRBJ2-2,TGTGCCAGCAGTTTATCGAAGAGCGGGAGGGCAACCGGGGAGCTGTTTTTT,CASSLSKSGRATGELFF
many,TRBV19,.,TRBJ1-2,TGTGCCAGTGGGAGTTTGGGGCAGGGCTATGGCTACACCTTC,CASGSLGQGYGYTF
many,TRBV7-3,.,TRBJ1-6,TGTGCCAGCAGCTTGGGGGATGGGGGTTCACCCCTCCACTTT,CASSLGDGGSPLHF
many,TRBV19,.,TRBJ2-1,TGTGCCAGTAGTATTGCGAGGGACGCAAGGGGAAAGGAGCAGTTCTTC,CASSIARDARGKEQFF
many,TRBV7-3,.,TRBJ2-1,TGTGCCAGCAGCGCCCTCTCAGGAAATGAGCAGTTCTTC,CASSALSGNEQFF
many,TRBV29-1,.,TRBJ2-5,TGCAGCCTTGAGCCCGGGTCGTCTAAGACCCAGTACTTC,CSLEPGSSKTQYF
many,TRBV18,.,TRBJ1-1,TGTGCCAGCTCACCGGCAGGAATGAACACTGAAGCTTTCTTT,CASSPAGMNTEAFF
.,TRBV2,.,TRBJ1-2,TGTGCCAGCAGTGAAGGGGCAGGGCCGGAAGGCTACACCTTC,CASSEGAGPEGYTF
many,TRBV19,.,TRBJ1-4,TGTGCCAGCAAAGTCAGGGGACGGGAAAAACTGTTTTTT,CASKVRGREKLFF
few,TRBV5-1,TRBD2,TRBJ2-2,TGCGCCAGCAGCAAACTAGCGGGAGTATCCGGGGAGCTGTTTTTT,CASSKLAGVSGELFF
many,TRBV6-2/TRBV6-3,TRBD1,TRBJ1-4,TGTGCCAGCAGTTCCAAAAAGGGCCCGGACAGGTGGACTAATGAAAAACTGTTTTTT,CASSSKKGPDRWTNEKLFF
.,TRBV4-2,TRBD1,TRBJ1-2,TGTGCCAGCAGCCAAGTGGAGGGGGCGGACTATGGCTACACCTTC,CASSQVEGADYGYTF
.,TRBV6-2/TRBV6-3,.,TRBJ1-5,TGTGCCAGCAGTTACTCCGCCAGGGGAAGCAATCAGCCCCAGCATTTT,CASSYSARGSNQPQHF
.,TRBV30,.,TRBJ2-1,TGTGCCTGGAATGTGGTCTATGAGCAGTTCTTC,CAWNVVYEQFF
many,TRBV13,.,TRBJ1-1,TGTGCCAGCAGACTGCCGGAGGGGGGCACTGAAGCTTTCTTT,CASRLPEGGTEAFF
few,TRBV7-3,TRBD1,TRBJ1-2,TGTGCCAGCCACTCTATAGAGACGACAGGGGGTGGCTACACCTTC,CASHSIETTGGGYTF
many,TRBV5-5,TRBD2,TRBJ2-1,TGTGCCAGCACCGTGAGCGGGACCAGCTACAATGAGCAGTTCTTC,CASTVSGTSYNEQFF
.,TRBV19,.,TRBJ1-2,TGTGCCAGTACGGTAGGAGAGGGCTACACCTTC,CASTVGEGYTF
many,TRBV19,.,TRBJ1-1,TGTGCCAGTACCCTCGACACCCCCTATCCGAACACTGAAGCTTTCTTT,CASTLDTPYPNTEAFF
many,TRBV2,.,TRBJ1-2,TGTGCCAGCAGTGTTAGTCCTAACTATGGCTACACCTTC,CASSVSPNYGYTF
.,TRBV12-3/TRBV12-4,.,TRBJ2-2,TGTGCCAGCGGGCGGACTAACACCGGGGAGCTGTTTTTT,CASGRTNTGELFF
once,TRBV20-1,.,TRBJ1-1,TGCAGTGCTAGCCACGGGGCAGCAGCTTTCTTT,CSASHGAAAFF
many,TRBV10-3,.,TRBJ1-1,TGTGCCATCAGTGACCAGGGGAGGAACACTGAAGCTTTCTTT,CAISDQGRNTEAFF
.,TRBV4-1,.,TRBJ1-1,TGCGCCAGCAGCCAAGTCCCACGGACCCCTGAAGCTTTCTTT,CASSQVPRTPEAFF
.,TRBV6-5,.,TRBJ1-3,TGTGCCAGCAGTTACAAAGGGGGTAGCTCTGGAAACACCATATATTTT,CASSYKGGSSGNTIYF
many,TRBV27,TRBD1,TRBJ1-1,TGTGCCAGCAGTTGGGGACAGGGGTGGAAGAACACTGAAGCTTTCTTT,CASSWGQGWKNTEAFF
many,TRBV7-8,TRBD2,TRBJ2-3,TGTGCCAGCAGCTTAGCGTTGGGGTACGGGAGGGTCACGAATACGCAGTATTTT,CASSLALGYGRVTNTQYF
.,TRBV6-1,.,TRBJ1-1,TGTGCCAGCAGCGAGACAGGTAAAGCTTTCTTT,CASSETGKAFF
many,TRBV30,.,TRBJ1-5,TGTGCCTGGAGTTCCCGGTATAGCAATCAGCCCCAGCATTTT,CAWSSRYSNQPQHF